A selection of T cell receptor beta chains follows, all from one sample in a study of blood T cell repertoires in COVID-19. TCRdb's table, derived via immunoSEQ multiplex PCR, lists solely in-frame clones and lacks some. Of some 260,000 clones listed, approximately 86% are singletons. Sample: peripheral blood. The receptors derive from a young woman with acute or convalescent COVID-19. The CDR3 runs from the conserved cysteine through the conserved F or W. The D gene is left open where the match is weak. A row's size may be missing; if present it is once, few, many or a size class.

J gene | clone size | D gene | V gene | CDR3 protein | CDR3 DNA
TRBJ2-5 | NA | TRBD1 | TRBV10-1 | CARSVGLGGQADKTQYF | TGCGCCCGTTCAGTGGGGTTAGGGGGACAGGCCGACAAGACCCAGTACTTC
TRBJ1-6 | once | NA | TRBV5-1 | CASSLGVTLDSPLHF | TGCGCCAGCAGCTTGGGGGTGACCCTAGATTCACCCCTCCACTTT
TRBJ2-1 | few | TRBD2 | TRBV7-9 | CASSLGGLGTNEQFF | TGTGCCAGCAGCTTAGGGGGACTAGGGACCAATGAGCAGTTCTTC
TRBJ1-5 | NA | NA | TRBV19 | CASSRGEGVGGNQPQHF | TGTGCCAGTAGTAGGGGGGAAGGGGTGGGTGGCAATCAGCCCCAGCATTTT
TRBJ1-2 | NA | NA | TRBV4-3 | CASSQATGDYGYTF | TGCGCCAGCAGCCAAGCGACAGGCGACTATGGCTACACCTTC
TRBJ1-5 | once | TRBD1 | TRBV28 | CASSQGQVINQPQHF | TGTGCCAGCAGCCAGGGACAGGTGATAAATCAGCCCCAGCATTTT
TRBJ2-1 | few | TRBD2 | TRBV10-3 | CAISKGLAGASNEQFF | TGTGCCATCAGCAAGGGACTAGCGGGAGCCAGCAATGAGCAGTTCTTC
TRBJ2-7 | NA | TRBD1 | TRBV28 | CASSDRAYEQYF | TGTGCCAGCAGTGACAGGGCCTACGAGCAGTACTTC
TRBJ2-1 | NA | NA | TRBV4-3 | CASSHSLGPGEQFF | TGCGCCAGCAGCCACTCACTAGGCCCGGGGGAGCAGTTCTTC
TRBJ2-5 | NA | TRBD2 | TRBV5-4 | CASSDNAGVRETQYF | TGTGCCAGCAGCGACAATGCGGGAGTGAGGGAGACCCAGTACTTC
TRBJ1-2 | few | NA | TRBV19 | CASSMKAGYGYTF | TGTGCCAGTAGTATGAAGGCAGGCTATGGCTACACCTTC
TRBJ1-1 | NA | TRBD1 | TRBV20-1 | CSASGGGIGNTEAFF | TGCAGTGCTAGTGGAGGGGGCATTGGGAACACTGAAGCTTTCTTT
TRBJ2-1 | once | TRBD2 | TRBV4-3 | CASSPTLAGVVSSYNEQFF | TGCGCCAGCAGCCCGACACTAGCGGGAGTTGTGAGCTCCTACAATGAGCAGTTCTTC
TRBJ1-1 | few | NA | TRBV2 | CASSEEHLRVPTEAFF | TGTGCCAGCAGTGAAGAACACCTCAGGGTCCCCACTGAAGCTTTCTTT
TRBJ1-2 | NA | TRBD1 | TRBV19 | CASSIRKGAPGDGYTF | TGTGCCAGTAGTATACGTAAGGGGGCGCCGGGAGATGGCTACACCTTC
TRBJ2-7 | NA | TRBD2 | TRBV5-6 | CASSLGLAVDEQYF | TGTGCCAGCAGCTTGGGACTAGCGGTTGACGAGCAGTACTTC